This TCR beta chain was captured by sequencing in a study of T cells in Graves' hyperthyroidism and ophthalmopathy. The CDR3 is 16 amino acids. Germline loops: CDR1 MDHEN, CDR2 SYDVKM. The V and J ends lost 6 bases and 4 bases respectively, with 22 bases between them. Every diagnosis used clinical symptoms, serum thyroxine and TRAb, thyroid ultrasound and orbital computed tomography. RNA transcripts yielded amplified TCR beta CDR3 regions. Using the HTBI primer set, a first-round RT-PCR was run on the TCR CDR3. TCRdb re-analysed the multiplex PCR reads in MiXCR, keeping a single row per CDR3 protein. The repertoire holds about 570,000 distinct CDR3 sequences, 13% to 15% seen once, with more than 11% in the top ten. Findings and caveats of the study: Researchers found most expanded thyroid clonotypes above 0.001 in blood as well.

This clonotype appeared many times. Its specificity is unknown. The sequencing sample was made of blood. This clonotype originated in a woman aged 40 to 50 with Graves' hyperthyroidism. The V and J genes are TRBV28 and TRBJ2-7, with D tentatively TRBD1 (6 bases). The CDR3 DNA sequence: TGTGCCAGCAGCCCCGTTCGTGGGGGCACGTATTACGAGCAGTACTTC. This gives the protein CASSPVRGGTYYEQYF.